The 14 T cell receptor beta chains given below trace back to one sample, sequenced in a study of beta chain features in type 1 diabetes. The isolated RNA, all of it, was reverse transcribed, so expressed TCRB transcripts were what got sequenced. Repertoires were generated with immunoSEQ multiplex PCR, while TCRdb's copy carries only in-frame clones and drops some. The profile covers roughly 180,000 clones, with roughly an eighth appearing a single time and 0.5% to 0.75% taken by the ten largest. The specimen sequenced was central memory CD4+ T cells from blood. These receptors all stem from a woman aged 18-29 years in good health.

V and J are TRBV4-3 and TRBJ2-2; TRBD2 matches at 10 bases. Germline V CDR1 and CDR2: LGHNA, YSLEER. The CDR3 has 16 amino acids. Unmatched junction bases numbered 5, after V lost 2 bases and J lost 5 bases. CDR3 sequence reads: CASSQYASGSTGELFF. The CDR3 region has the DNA TGCGCCAGCAGCCAATATGCTAGCGGGAGTACCGGGGAGCTGTTTTTT.

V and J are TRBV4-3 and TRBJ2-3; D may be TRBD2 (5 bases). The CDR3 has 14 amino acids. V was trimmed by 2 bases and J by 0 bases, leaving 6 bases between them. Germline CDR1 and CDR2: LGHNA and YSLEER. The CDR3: CASSQSGSTDTQYF. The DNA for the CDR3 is TGCGCCAGCAGCCAAAGCGGAAGCACAGATACGCAGTATTTT.

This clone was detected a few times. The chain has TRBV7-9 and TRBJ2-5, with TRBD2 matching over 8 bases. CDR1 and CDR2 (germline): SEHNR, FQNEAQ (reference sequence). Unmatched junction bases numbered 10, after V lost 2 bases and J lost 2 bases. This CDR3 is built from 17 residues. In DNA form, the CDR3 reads TGTGCCAGCAGCTTATCCACAACTAGCGGAGCACAAGAGACCCAGTACTTC. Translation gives CASSLSTTSGAQETQYF.

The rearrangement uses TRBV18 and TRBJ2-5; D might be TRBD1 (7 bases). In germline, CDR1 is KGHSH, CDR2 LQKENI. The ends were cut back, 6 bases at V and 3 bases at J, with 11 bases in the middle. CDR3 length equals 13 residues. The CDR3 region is CASSAGQKETQYF. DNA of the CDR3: TGTGCCAGCTCGGCGGGACAGAAAGAGACCCAGTACTTC.

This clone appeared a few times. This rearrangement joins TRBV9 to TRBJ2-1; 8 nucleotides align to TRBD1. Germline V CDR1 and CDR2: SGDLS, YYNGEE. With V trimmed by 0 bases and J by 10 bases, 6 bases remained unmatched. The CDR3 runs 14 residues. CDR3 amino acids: CASSVVPGGEEQFF. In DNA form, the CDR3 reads TGTGCCAGCAGCGTAGTTCCAGGGGGCGAGGAGCAGTTCTTC.

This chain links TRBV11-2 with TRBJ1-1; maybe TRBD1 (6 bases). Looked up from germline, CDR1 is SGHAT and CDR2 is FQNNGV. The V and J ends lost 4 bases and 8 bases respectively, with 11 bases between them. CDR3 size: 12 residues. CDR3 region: CASSWRGQEAFF. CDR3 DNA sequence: TGTGCCAGCAGCTGGAGAGGACAGGAAGCTTTCTTT.

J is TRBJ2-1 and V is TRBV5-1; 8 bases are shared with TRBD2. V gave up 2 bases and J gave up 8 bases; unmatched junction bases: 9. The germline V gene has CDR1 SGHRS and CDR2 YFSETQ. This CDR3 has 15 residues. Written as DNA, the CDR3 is TGCGCCAGCAGCTTCCGGGACCCGGGGGGGCATGAGCAGTTCTTC. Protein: CASSFRDPGGHEQFF.

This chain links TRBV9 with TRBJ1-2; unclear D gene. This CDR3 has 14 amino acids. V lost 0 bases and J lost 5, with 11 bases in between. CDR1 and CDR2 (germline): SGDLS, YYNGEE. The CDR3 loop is CASSVDAEAYGYTF. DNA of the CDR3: TGTGCCAGCAGCGTAGACGCTGAAGCTTATGGCTACACCTTC.

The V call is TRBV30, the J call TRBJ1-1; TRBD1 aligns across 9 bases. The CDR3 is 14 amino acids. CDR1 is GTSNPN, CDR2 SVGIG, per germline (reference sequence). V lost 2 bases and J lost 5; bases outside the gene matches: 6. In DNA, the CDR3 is TGTGCCTGGAGTTTAAACAGGGGGCGGACTGAAGCTTTCTTT. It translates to CAWSLNRGRTEAFF.

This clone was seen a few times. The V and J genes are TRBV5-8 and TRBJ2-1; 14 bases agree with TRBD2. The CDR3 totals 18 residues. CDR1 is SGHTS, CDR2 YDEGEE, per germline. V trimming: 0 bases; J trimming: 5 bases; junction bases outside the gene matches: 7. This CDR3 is CASSLAEGLAGVHNEQFF. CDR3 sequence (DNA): TGTGCCAGCAGCTTGGCCGAGGGACTAGCGGGAGTGCACAATGAGCAGTTCTTC.

The CDR3 loop is CASAETGGTDYGYTF. In nucleotides, the CDR3 is TGTGCCAGCGCTGAGACAGGAGGAACAGACTATGGCTACACCTTC. This chain connects TRBV28 to TRBJ1-2; the D gene is possibly TRBD1 (6 bases). V dropped 8 bases and J dropped 3 bases, with 19 bases sitting between them. From germline, CDR1 is MDHEN and CDR2 SYDVKM. This CDR3 is built from 15 residues.

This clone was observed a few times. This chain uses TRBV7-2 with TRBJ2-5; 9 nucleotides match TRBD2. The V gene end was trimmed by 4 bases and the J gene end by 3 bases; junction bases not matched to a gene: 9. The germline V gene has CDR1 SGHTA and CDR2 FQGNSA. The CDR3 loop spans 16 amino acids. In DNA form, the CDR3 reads TGTGCCAGCAGCTACGGCGGCGGGAGGGGGAAAGAGACCCAGTACTTC. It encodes CASSYGGGRGKETQYF.

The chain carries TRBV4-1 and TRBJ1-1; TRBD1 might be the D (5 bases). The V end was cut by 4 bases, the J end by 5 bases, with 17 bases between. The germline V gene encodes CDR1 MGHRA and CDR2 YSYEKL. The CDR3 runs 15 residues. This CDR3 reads CASSPFNRFGTEAFF. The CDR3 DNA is TGCGCCAGCAGCCCGTTTAACAGGTTCGGGACTGAAGCTTTCTTT.

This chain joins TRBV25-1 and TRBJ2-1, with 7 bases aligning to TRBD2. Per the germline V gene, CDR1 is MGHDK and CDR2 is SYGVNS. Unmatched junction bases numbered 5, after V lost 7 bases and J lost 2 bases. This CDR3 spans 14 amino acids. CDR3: CASNRGRAYNEQFF. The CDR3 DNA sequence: TGTGCCAGCAACCGGGGGAGGGCCTACAATGAGCAGTTCTTC.